These T cell receptor beta chains were read from a single sample in a study of read filtering for tumor transcriptome and immune sequencing. One entry per CDR3 protein results from TCRdb running MiXCR on the reads. The top ten clones hold roughly 11% of a sample with more than 100,000 distinct CDR3 sequences, under 15% of them seen once. The specimen sequenced was a population of CD138-negative cells sorted from bone marrow. The receptors originated from a donor at least 40 years old with multiple myeloma. Both conserved end residues are part of each CDR3. Fields, in order: clone size, V gene, CDR3 length, CDR3 protein. Expanded clones get a size class; other rows say once, few or many, or leave the size out.

clone size: many
V gene: TRBV28
CDR3 length: 17
CDR3 protein: CASSAYGLSSGANVLTF

clone size: NA
V gene: TRBV6-2/TRBV6-3
CDR3 length: 12
CDR3 protein: CASSPHIDTQYF

clone size: NA
V gene: TRBV12-3/TRBV12-4
CDR3 length: 15
CDR3 protein: CASSFAGSANEKRFF

clone size: many
V gene: TRBV6-1
CDR3 length: 14
CDR3 protein: CASTAGGWNQPQHF

clone size: many
V gene: TRBV20-1
CDR3 length: 11
CDR3 protein: CSAETADTQYF

clone size: many
V gene: TRBV6-1
CDR3 length: 15
CDR3 protein: CASTTGPVSYNEQFF

clone size: many
V gene: TRBV7-2
CDR3 length: 17
CDR3 protein: CASSPSRLAGTQETQYF

clone size: many
V gene: TRBV4-1
CDR3 length: 17
CDR3 protein: CASSRDGTGAGGYGYTF

clone size: many
V gene: TRBV5-1
CDR3 length: 16
CDR3 protein: CASSLDPGRADNEQFF

clone size: NA
V gene: TRBV4-1
CDR3 length: 17
CDR3 protein: CASSQHTGTSVTDTQYF

clone size: few
V gene: TRBV7-8
CDR3 length: 16
CDR3 protein: CASSYLSGGAVGELFF

clone size: few
V gene: TRBV20-1
CDR3 length: 16
CDR3 protein: CSARDIGLAGGGEQFF

clone size: many
V gene: TRBV11-1
CDR3 length: 13
CDR3 protein: CASSLVQTDGYTF

clone size: NA
V gene: TRBV28
CDR3 length: 14
CDR3 protein: CASWVGPNNEKLFF

clone size: NA
V gene: TRBV10-2
CDR3 length: 15
CDR3 protein: CASRPQGVGTGELIF

clone size: many
V gene: TRBV5-1
CDR3 length: 19
CDR3 protein: CASSLGRGLAGGSYNEQFF

clone size: many
V gene: TRBV27
CDR3 length: 15
CDR3 protein: CASSFIGGQANIQYF

clone size: many
V gene: TRBV12-3/TRBV12-4
CDR3 length: 14
CDR3 protein: CASSLNPHTDTQYF

clone size: few
V gene: TRBV7-2
CDR3 length: 16
CDR3 protein: CASSLLAGGRYDEQFF

clone size: many
V gene: TRBV11-2
CDR3 length: 13
CDR3 protein: CASSTQGDQPQHF

clone size: NA
V gene: TRBV4-2
CDR3 length: 14
CDR3 protein: CASSQGRNTGEPLF

clone size: many
V gene: TRBV20-1
CDR3 length: 17
CDR3 protein: CSASLPTSGTPFNEQFF

clone size: many
V gene: TRBV6-6
CDR3 length: 14
CDR3 protein: CASVLGQGIYEQYF